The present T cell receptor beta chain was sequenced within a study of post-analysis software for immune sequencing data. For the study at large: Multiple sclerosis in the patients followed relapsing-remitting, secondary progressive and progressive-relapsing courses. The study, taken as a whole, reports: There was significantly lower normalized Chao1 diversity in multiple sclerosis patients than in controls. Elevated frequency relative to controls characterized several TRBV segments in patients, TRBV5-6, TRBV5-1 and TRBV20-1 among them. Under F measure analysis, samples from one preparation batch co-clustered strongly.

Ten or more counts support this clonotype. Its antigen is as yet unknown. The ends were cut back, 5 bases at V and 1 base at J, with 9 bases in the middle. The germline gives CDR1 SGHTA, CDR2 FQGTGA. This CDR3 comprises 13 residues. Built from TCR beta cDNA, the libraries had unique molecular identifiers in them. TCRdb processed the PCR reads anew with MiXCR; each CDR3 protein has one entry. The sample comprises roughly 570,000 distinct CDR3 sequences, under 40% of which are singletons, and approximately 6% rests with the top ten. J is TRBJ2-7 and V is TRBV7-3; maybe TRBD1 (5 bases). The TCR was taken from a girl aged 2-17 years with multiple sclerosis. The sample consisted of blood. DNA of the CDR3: TGTGCCAGCAGCCCAACAGGTTCCTACGAGCAGTACTTC. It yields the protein CASSPTGSYEQYF.